This T cell receptor (beta chain) is from a study of T cells in Graves' hyperthyroidism and ophthalmopathy. Amplified TCR beta CDR3 regions came from RNA transcripts. Carried out on the TCR CDR3, a first-round RT-PCR used the HTBI primer set. MiXCR was run by TCRdb on the multiplex PCR reads, yielding one entry per CDR3 protein. The sample yields hundreds of thousands of distinct CDR3 sequences, roughly 18% seen once. This clonotype was counted at least ten times. J was trimmed by 3 bases and V by 3 bases; bases with no gene match: 9. The CDR3 loop spans 16 amino acids. Germline V gene sequence: CDR1 MNHEY, CDR2 SMNVEV (reference sequence).

The gene calls are TRBV27 and TRBJ2-5; 8 bases match TRBD2. The sequence came from a young woman with Graves' ophthalmopathy. Sequencing was carried out using blood. The CDR3 protein is CASSFLRGAGEETQYF. Written as DNA, the CDR3 is TGTGCCAGCAGTTTCCTTCGGGGAGCGGGGGAAGAGACCCAGTACTTC.